This T cell receptor (beta chain) was sequenced during a study of early T cells in non-severe SARS-CoV-2 infection. cDNA molecules, individually, were tagged with unique molecular identifiers. One entry per CDR3 protein results from TCRdb running MiXCR on the 5' RACE reads. The sample carries roughly 53,000 distinct CDR3 sequences, approximately 12% recorded once. V gave up 7 bases and J gave up 9 bases, with 13 bases separating them. Germline assignment: CDR1 MRHNA and CDR2 SNTAGT. The CDR3 loop spans 13 amino acids. V and J are TRBV6-4 and TRBJ1-6; D remains unclear. Sequenced here: whole blood, sampled at baseline. The origin of this receptor is an adult who was a healthcare worker with PCR-confirmed SARS-CoV-2 infection or an uninfected control (not recorded which). The CDR3 coding sequence is TGTGCCAGCAACCGGGGAGAGGGTTCACCCCTCCACTTT. Its translation is CASNRGEGSPLHF.